This T cell receptor beta chain was observed in a study of metastatic and nonmetastatic thyroid tumors. Study as a whole: Samples came from malignant and benign thyroid patients, and repertoires were compared across blood and tumor or nodule tissue.

Every patient underwent thyroid surgery untreated. Source study methods: Across clinicopathological groups, CDR3 differences served as the basis for building a distant-metastasis classifier for papillary thyroid cancer. TCRdb re-called the PCR reads via MiXCR. The authors' filters were not applied to this entry. Of 19,000 or so clones listed, 25% to 35% are singletons. The J segment lost 8 bases and the V segment lost 4 bases, leaving 20 bases of the junction unmatched. The length of the CDR3 is 18 residues. The V gene's germline CDR1 is LGHNA and CDR2 YNFKEQ. Source material: tumor tissue. The sequence derives from a female donor with papillary thyroid cancer or a benign thyroid nodule (not recorded which). Some clones in this sample may be carry-over from other donors' samples. The genes are TRBV4-2 and TRBJ2-1; 7 nucleotides line up with TRBD1. The CDR3 spells CASSRRATGTVGGDEQFF. CDR3 nucleotides: TGTGCCAGCAGCCGCCGGGCGACCGGGACAGTTGGGGGTGATGAGCAGTTCTTC.